The T cell receptor (beta chain) described here comes from a study of OX40 agonist ivuxolimab in advanced cancers. The assay was immunoSEQ multiplex PCR, and TCRdb's table has in-frame clones only and misses some. The data hold around 68,000 clones, with less than 95% observed a single time. The J segment lost 8 bases and the V segment lost 6 bases, leaving 9 bases of the junction unmatched. This CDR3 is 14 amino acids long. The germline CDR1 and CDR2 sequences are LNHDA and SQIVND (reference sequence). The TCR comes from an adult with an advanced solid tumor such as melanoma, head and neck, liver or kidney cancer. The chain is built from TRBV19 and TRBJ1-2; 10 nucleotides agree with TRBD1. The source was CD4+ or CD8+ T cells sorted from blood, collected in a trial of the OX40 agonist ivuxolimab. The CDR3 spells CASSRPGTGEGYTF. CDR3 bases: TGTGCCAGTAGCCGCCCCGGGACAGGGGAGGGCTACACCTTC.